The entry below gives a single TCR beta chain sequence along with its context. The antigen remains unidentified. The entry originates in a study of monozygotic twins with inflammatory bowel disease. Study-level points and caveats: On the inverse Simpson index, IBD patients scored lower for TCRbeta diversity than healthy co-twins. Versus healthy twins, IBD patients showed fewer clonotypes shared with others, especially with disease activity.

Donors each gave about 2.6 ml of blood. Germline V gives CDR1 SGHNT, CDR2 YENEEA. The CDR3 sequence is 15 residues long. TCRdb re-called the 5' RACE reads and gives one entry per CDR3 protein, without DNA. The sample table sets out over 100,000 distinct CDR3 sequences. Sequencing input: blood. This TCR was recovered from a human donor with ulcerative colitis or Crohn's disease, or a healthy co-twin of an affected twin (not recorded which). The chain combines TRBV11-3 with TRBJ2-1; the D call of TRBD2 rests on TCRdb alone, since no DNA is present to check it. The CDR3 is CASSLKTSVDNEQFF.